This T cell receptor (beta chain) was sequenced during a study of blood T cell repertoires in COVID-19 (dated by TCRdb to about 2020). With regard to the full study: Collaborator samples came from the United States, Italy and Spain and covered acute and convalescent phases of COVID-19. The material from the prospective study consisted of cDNA or gDNA derived from T cells, B-cell-depleted T cells, or PBMCs. Deeply sampled blood TCRbeta repertoires from subjects exposed to, actively infected with, or recovered from COVID-19 were included in the dataset. The repertoires were released in a freely available public database intended as a resource for research on the immune response to SARS-CoV-2. Samples came from the ongoing ImmuneRACE study (first 160 participants) plus 1,254 subjects from 6 global collaborators. The sample metadata nearly always contained a de-identified subject ID, COVID-19 status, age in years and sex. Where available, HLA class I and class II types were obtained from metadata supplied by the sample provider rather than from assay-based typing.

Overall study outcomes, separate from this receptor: The amount of clinical and demographic metadata varied by source and participant and was provided uncurated.

From the germline V gene, CDR1 is SQVTM and CDR2 is ANQGSEA. The junction shows trimming of 4 bases on V and 7 bases on J, plus 7 bases between the germline ends. Including cysteine and phenylalanine, the CDR3 has 10 amino acids. Only the CDR3 part of the read is kept: 30 bases, read in frame from the first base. TCRbeta CDR3 regions were amplified from genomic DNA using the immunoSEQ Assay, a bias-controlled multiplex PCR. The paper's processing steps were these. The number of nucleated cells in each sample was estimated from the amplification of reference gene primers within the assay. Sequence reads were collapsed and filtered to measure the absolute abundance of every unique TCRbeta CDR3 rearrangement. Productive Simpson clonality was computed per sample as the square root of Simpson's diversity index over productive rearrangements. TCRdb obtained this table from immuneACCESS and retained in-frame rearrangements with V and J assigned. These tables miss some clones; where compared with another copy, unresolved V genes account for less than half of the shortfall, and the remainder is unexplained. V and J calls and clone size come straight from that table; D and trimming were deduced from the DNA. The sample contains about 160,000 clones, approximately 88% of them found a single time. The top ten clones comprise approximately 6.6% of the sample.

Turning to this clone: The antigen this receptor binds is unknown. Base quality data are lacking; no much larger clone is found one base away.

Participants in the prospective study were enrolled through a virtual design, were aged about 18 to 100 years, and lived in about 25 United States geographic areas. Cohort assignment in the prospective study relied on participant-reported clinical history from a screening survey and a study questionnaire. Recovered participants in ImmuneRACE Cohort 3 were defined by two consecutive negative NP/OP PCR tests, clearance by a healthcare professional, or resolution of symptoms. Mobile phlebotomists in the prospective study collected whole blood, serum and a nasopharyngeal or oropharyngeal swab from every participant. Over a roughly 2-month period, participants in the prospective study had the option of providing additional blood draws and questionnaires. Before DNA extraction, blood samples from the prospective study were shipped at room temperature or frozen.

Sequencing was done on a sample of PBMCs or T cells enriched from blood (not recorded which). The V and J genes are TRBV29-1 and TRBJ2-5, with TRBD2 as a weak D call on 6 bases. The receptor was derived from a woman aged 50 to 65 who had recovered from COVID-19. Here the CDR3 is given as CSVVGGTQYF. DNA sequence: TGCAGCGTTGTCGGGGGGACCCAGTACTTC.